The 27 T cell receptor beta chains reported below all come from one sample, sequenced in a study of cytomegalovirus exposure and HLA in healthy donors. With 60 Vbeta and 13 Jbeta primers, the PCR was carried out. Repertoires were generated with immunoSEQ multiplex PCR, while TCRdb's copy carries only in-frame clones and drops some. The sample has 200,000 to 250,000 clones; approximately 70% are singletons. The sample comprised PBMCs. The source of these receptors is a man in his forties in good health and CMV-seropositive.

The rearrangement joins TRBV5-1 to TRBJ2-3; 9 nucleotides line up with TRBD2. V was pared by 3 bases and J by 6 bases, with 11 bases of the junction left unmatched. Germline V lookup: CDR1 SGHRS, CDR2 YFSETQ. The CDR3 has 16 residues. CDR3 bases: TGCGCCAGCAGCTGGGCGGGGGGGCTCGTAATGGATACGCAGTATTTT. It is translated as CASSWAGGLVMDTQYF.

V gene TRBV7-9 combines with J gene TRBJ2-7; 7 bases are a match to TRBD2. This CDR3 has 14 amino acids. The germline gives CDR1 SEHNR, CDR2 FQNEAQ (reference sequence). V shed 2 bases and J 7 bases; nucleotides not matched to a gene: 8. CDR3 loop: CASSLSGAPWEQYF. The CDR3 region has the DNA TGTGCCAGCAGCTTAAGCGGGGCCCCTTGGGAGCAGTACTTC.

The chain couples TRBV6-5 to TRBJ2-1, with 10 bases aligning to TRBD2. Germline V gives CDR1 MNHEY, CDR2 SVGAGI. The CDR3 covers 16 residues. V lost 0 bases to trimming and J lost 5 bases; unmatched junction nucleotides: 4. CDR3: CASSYSASGGHNEQFF. CDR3 DNA sequence: TGTGCCAGCAGTTACTCGGCTAGCGGGGGCCACAATGAGCAGTTCTTC.

This clone has just a few counts. The chain combines TRBV7-6 with TRBJ2-3; D not certain. The V end was cut by 1 base, the J end by 3 bases, with 5 bases between. This CDR3 has 13 residues. Per the germline V gene, CDR1 is SGHVS and CDR2 is FNYEAQ. The CDR3 DNA is TGTGCCAGCAGCTTAGAACTGACAGATACGCAGTATTTT. Translation gives CASSLELTDTQYF.

This clone is a singleton in its sample. V gene TRBV6-5 combines with J gene TRBJ1-5; 9 nucleotides agree with TRBD1. The length of the CDR3 is 14 residues. V lost 7 bases and J lost 2; bases outside the gene matches: 3. Germline lookup yields CDR1 MNHEY and CDR2 SVGAGI. DNA of the CDR3: TGTGCCAGCAACCGGGACAGGGGCAATCAGCCCCAGCATTTT. Amino acid sequence: CASNRDRGNQPQHF.

The V call is TRBV2, the J call TRBJ1-2, with 8 bases lining up with TRBD1. This CDR3 is built from 13 residues. CDR1 and CDR2 from the germline V gene are SNHLY and FYNNEI. The V gene end was trimmed by 9 bases and the J gene end by 8 bases; junction bases not matched to a gene: 11. The CDR3 bases are TGTGCCAGTGCAGGGGGCGGCAGGAGAGGCTACACCTTC. Protein product: CASAGGGRRGYTF. Full variable domain (outside the CDR3, taken from reference TRBV2 and TRBJ1-2): EPEVTQTPSHQVTQMGQEVILRCVPISNHLYFYWYRQILGQKVEFLVSFYNNEISEKSEIFDDQFSVERPDGSNFTLKIRSTKLEDSAMYFCASAGGGRRGYTFGSGTRLTVV.

V and J are TRBV7-9 and TRBJ1-2, with TRBD1 identical over 7 bases. The trim removed 1 base at V and 4 bases at J, leaving 12 bases unmatched. Germline lookup yields CDR1 SEHNR and CDR2 FQNEAQ (reference sequence). The CDR3 has 17 amino acids. The CDR3 coding sequence is TGTGCCAGCAGCTTAGGGCCGACAGGGAATATCGGCTATGGCTACACCTTC. This gives the protein CASSLGPTGNIGYGYTF. The variable domain in full, with the rest retrieved from reference TRBV7-9 and TRBJ1-2, is DTGVSQNPRHKITKRGQNVTFRCDPISEHNRLYWYRQTLGQGPEFLTYFQNEAQLEKSRLLSDRFSAERPKGSFSTLEIQRTEQGDSAMYLCASSLGPTGNIGYGYTFGSGTRLTVV.

The chain employs TRBV19 and TRBJ2-5; 9 positions agree with TRBD1. The CDR3 length is 14 residues. After removal of 7 bases from V and 4 bases from J, the junction contained 7 bases not matched to a gene. Germline values: CDR1 LNHDA, CDR2 SQIVND (reference sequence). CDR3 in amino acids: CASTPAGQGETQYF. As DNA, the CDR3 is TGTGCCAGTACCCCGGCGGGACAGGGAGAGACCCAGTACTTC. Together with reference TRBV19 and TRBJ2-5, the CDR3 gives the full variable domain: DGGITQSPKYLFRKEGQNVTLSCEQNLNHDAMYWYRQDPGQGLRLIYYSQIVNDFQKGDIAEGYSVSREKKESFPLTVTSAQKNPTAFYLCASTPAGQGETQYFGPGTRLLVL.

This clone was counted between two and nine times. CDR3 amino acids: CASSLQFRATDTQYF. The DNA of the CDR3 is TGTGCCAGCAGCCTACAATTTCGAGCGACAGATACGCAGTATTTT. V and J are TRBV7-2 and TRBJ2-3; D unresolved. There are 15 residues in the CDR3. Trimming took 5 bases from V and 3 from J, leaving 15 bases between them. Germline V CDR1 and CDR2: SGHTA, FQGNSA. Combining the CDR3 with reference TRBV7-2 and TRBJ2-3 gives the whole variable domain GAGVSQSPSNKVTEKGKDVELRCDPISGHTALYWYRQSLGQGLEFLIYFQGNSAPDKSGLPSDRFSAERTGGSVSTLTIQRTQQEDSAVYLCASSLQFRATDTQYFGPGTRLTVL.

This chain uses TRBV5-1 with TRBJ2-1; D remains unclear. V lost 1 base, J lost 5 bases, and 7 bases lay in between. CDR1 is SGHRS and CDR2 is YFSETQ in the germline V gene. The CDR3 covers 13 residues. In DNA form, the CDR3 reads TGCGCCAGCAGCTTGACACCTCACAATGAGCAGTTCTTC. This sequence encodes CASSLTPHNEQFF.

This clone appeared once. The chain employs TRBV29-1 and TRBJ2-3; 7 bases map to TRBD2. With V trimmed by 6 bases and J by 6 bases, 9 bases remained unmatched. CDR3 size: 13 residues. Germline-derived CDR1 and CDR2 are SQVTM and ANQGSEA. CDR3 sequence reads: CSVGSGEEDTQYF. CDR3 DNA sequence: TGCAGCGTGGGCAGCGGGGAGGAGGATACGCAGTATTTT.

The chain has TRBV29-1 and TRBJ2-3; 7 bases fit TRBD2. V lost 6 bases to trimming and J lost 5 bases; unmatched junction nucleotides: 11. The CDR3 has 14 amino acids. From germline, CDR1 is SQVTM and CDR2 ANQGSEA. CDR3 in DNA: TGCAGCGTAGACGCACCGGGAGGAGGAGATACGCAGTATTTT. Protein: CSVDAPGGGDTQYF.

This clone was counted a few times. Sequence at one end of the junction differs from germline and may be a read error. The chain links TRBV7-9 to TRBJ1-1; D remains unclear. The CDR3 is 14 amino acids. CDR1 SEHNR and CDR2 FQNEAQ come from the germline V gene (reference sequence). The CDR3 nucleotides are TGTTCCAGCAGCTTAGCGTGGGGAGGTACTGAAGCTTTCTTT. This sequence encodes CSSSLAWGGTEAFF. Together with reference TRBV7-9 and TRBJ1-1, the CDR3 gives the full variable domain: DTGVSQNPRHKITKRGQNVTFRCDPISEHNRLYWYRQTLGQGPEFLTYFQNEAQLEKSRLLSDRFSAERPKGSFSTLEIQRTEQGDSAMYLCSSSLAWGGTEAFFGQGTRLTVV.

This rearrangement joins TRBV6-1 to TRBJ1-1; perhaps TRBD1 as D (6 bases). The CDR3 is 15 residues long. V shed 4 bases and J shed 2 bases, with 14 bases lying between them. Germline V lookup: CDR1 MNHNS, CDR2 SASEGT. CDR3 loop: CASSVWTASNTEAFF. CDR3 DNA sequence: TGTGCCAGCAGTGTTTGGACAGCAAGCAACACTGAAGCTTTCTTT.

The chain links TRBV5-1 to TRBJ2-3, with D possibly TRBD2 on 5 matching bases. Trimming removed 0 bases at V and 0 bases at J, with 14 bases between. The CDR3 is made up of 17 amino acids. Germline V gene data show CDR1 as SGHRS and CDR2 as YFSETQ. This CDR3 reads CASSLVRAGVSTDTQYF. The CDR3 DNA is TGCGCCAGCAGCTTGGTTCGGGCGGGCGTAAGCACAGATACGCAGTATTTT.

The chain employs TRBV6-1 and TRBJ1-3, with D possibly matching TRBD1 (5 bases). V was pared by 3 bases and J by 1 base, with 16 bases between. The CDR3 consists of 17 residues. Germline CDR1 is MNHNS and CDR2 is SASEGT. The CDR3 is CASSEGLAGVSGNTIYF. CDR3 nucleotide sequence: TGTGCCAGCAGTGAGGGTTTGGCGGGGGTATCTGGAAACACCATATATTTT.

The chain links TRBV7-2 to TRBJ1-5, with D possibly matching TRBD1 (5 bases). Trimming took off 5 bases at V and 0 bases at J, with 11 bases between the two ends. Germline V gene data show CDR1 as SGHTA and CDR2 as FQGNSA. The CDR3 extends over 15 amino acids. The CDR3 region has the DNA TGTGCCAGCAGCCCACCGGGGGTTAGCAATCAGCCCCAGCATTTT. Its translation: CASSPPGVSNQPQHF.

The chain recombines TRBV7-6 with TRBJ2-3; possible D gene TRBD2, 6 bases. The CDR3 sequence is 14 residues long. Germline CDR1 is SGHVS and CDR2 is FNYEAQ. Trimming shortened V by 3 bases and J by 2 bases, and 9 bases separated the two germline ends. CDR3 bases: TGTGCCAGCAGCTTCGGCGGGACCACAGATACGCAGTATTTT. It specifies CASSFGGTTDTQYF.

The chain is built from TRBV7-8 and TRBJ2-3; TRBD2 matches 8 bases. J gave up 0 bases and V 5 bases, and 4 bases lay outside the gene matches. The CDR3 totals 15 residues. Germline loops: CDR1 SGHVS, CDR2 FQNEAQ. CDR3 nucleotides: TGTGCCAGCAGCCCTCTAGCGGGTAGCACAGATACGCAGTATTTT. It is translated as CASSPLAGSTDTQYF.

This sequence joins TRBV7-9 and TRBJ2-1, with TRBD2 matching over 10 bases. Germline CDR1 reads SEHNR; CDR2 reads FQNEAQ (reference sequence). The CDR3 has 18 amino acids. The junction had 12 bases not matched to a gene; V was cut back by 2 bases and J by 5 bases. The chain's CDR3 is CASSLRLGGTSVDNEQFF. For the CDR3, the DNA is TGTGCCAGCAGCTTAAGGCTGGGTGGGACTAGCGTCGACAATGAGCAGTTCTTC.

The chain carries TRBV11-2 and TRBJ2-5; 10 nucleotides agree with TRBD1. This CDR3 comprises 15 residues. Losses at the gene ends were 6 bases for V and 5 bases for J; bases not matched to a gene: 9. CDR1 SGHAT and CDR2 FQNNGV come from the germline V gene. CDR3 coding DNA: TGTGCCAGCAGGTCCGGGACAGGGGATTGGGAGACCCAGTACTTC. As protein: CASRSGTGDWETQYF.

This chain joins TRBV19 and TRBJ2-1; TRBD1 might be the D (6 bases). CDR1 LNHDA and CDR2 SQIVND come from the germline V gene (reference sequence). The CDR3 sequence is 14 residues long. Trimming cost V 5 bases and J 9 bases, with 17 bases left between them. CDR3 sequence: CASSVGTFKGEQFF. The CDR3 DNA is TGTGCCAGTAGTGTCGGGACATTTAAGGGTGAGCAGTTCTTC.

The CDR3 DNA reads as TGTGCCAGCAAGGGAGACAGGGGGTACACCGGGGAGCTGTTTTTT. This sequence encodes CASKGDRGYTGELFF. The chain joins TRBV2 to TRBJ2-2; TRBD1 matches 9 bases. CDR1 and CDR2 from the germline V gene are SNHLY and FYNNEI. The CDR3 is 15 residues long. Trimming cost V 7 bases and J 3 bases; bases outside gene matches: 6.

CDR3 region: CASSLFQGANYGYTF. CDR3 bases: TGTGCCAGCAGTTTATTTCAGGGGGCTAACTATGGCTACACCTTC. The chain recombines TRBV6-5 with TRBJ1-2; 7 bases are shared with TRBD1. Germline assignment: CDR1 MNHEY and CDR2 SVGAGI. The CDR3 covers 15 residues. Unmatched junction bases numbered 5, after V lost 4 bases and J lost 0 bases.

The chain uses TRBV28 and TRBJ1-4; D gene unclear. Trimming removed 1 base at V and 5 bases at J, with 8 bases between. This CDR3 has 14 amino acids. From germline, CDR1 is MDHEN and CDR2 SYDVKM. In DNA, the CDR3 is TGTGCCAGCAGTTTATTGGCAGAAAATGAAAAACTGTTTTTT. It yields the protein CASSLLAENEKLFF.

J is TRBJ1-2 and V is TRBV2, with 10 bases fitting TRBD1. V trimming: 7 bases; J trimming: 0 bases; junction bases outside the gene matches: 8. The CDR3 contains 16 residues. Germline V lookup: CDR1 SNHLY, CDR2 FYNNEI. The CDR3 DNA reads as TGTGCCAGCAAGGGACAGGGGCGTTGGGCTAACTATGGCTACACCTTC. It translates to CASKGQGRWANYGYTF. The variable domain in full, with the rest retrieved from reference TRBV2 and TRBJ1-2, is EPEVTQTPSHQVTQMGQEVILRCVPISNHLYFYWYRQILGQKVEFLVSFYNNEISEKSEIFDDQFSVERPDGSNFTLKIRSTKLEDSAMYFCASKGQGRWANYGYTFGSGTRLTVV.

This chain links TRBV19 with TRBJ1-5; no reliable D call. CDR3 size: 11 residues. Germline-derived CDR1 and CDR2 are LNHDA and SQIVND (reference sequence). Trimming cost V 3 bases and J 11 bases, with 8 bases left between them. In DNA, the CDR3 is TGTGCCAGTAGTATCGCGGGGTCCCAGCATTTT. Its translation: CASSIAGSQHF.